The 23 T cell receptor beta chains in this list originate from one sample, sequenced in a study of tissue T cells after allogeneic stem cell transplantation. Here immunoSEQ multiplex PCR was the method, and the copy in TCRdb shows in-frame clones only, minus some. Of about 6,800 clones listed, less than 70% are singletons. Sequences were derived from duodenum tissue, sampled at autopsy. These receptors were obtained from a female donor over 55 with lung cancer.

This chain uses TRBV1 with TRBJ2-3; TRBD2, the table's D call, lacks a check against the DNA. TRBV1 is recorded as a pseudogene. The CDR3 extends over 14 amino acids. CDR3 sequence reads: CTRIGLAGRDTQYF. The CDR3 DNA is TGCACCAGAATTGGACTAGCGGGAAGAGATACGCAGTATTTT.

This clone was counted only a few times. V and J are TRBV24-1 and TRBJ2-1; TRBD2 aligns across 9 bases. J was trimmed by 9 bases and V by 0 bases; bases with no gene match: 2. Germline assignment: CDR1 KGHDR and CDR2 SFDVKD. This CDR3 comprises 14 residues. DNA of the CDR3: TGTGCCACCAGTGATTTGCGGCGGGAGGGTGAGCAGTTCTTC. Its translation: CATSDLRREGEQFF.

This clone turned up a few times. This rearrangement joins TRBV5-4 to TRBJ2-1, with D maybe TRBD1 (6 bases). The CDR3 has 15 amino acids. Trimming stripped 0 bases from V and 7 bases from J, with 14 bases between. In germline, CDR1 is SGHNT, CDR2 YYREEE (reference sequence). CDR3 coding DNA: TGTGCCAGCAGCTTGGCCCTCGGACAGACTAATGAGCAGTTCTTC. It yields the protein CASSLALGQTNEQFF.

In the case of this clone: A read error may account for a junction end that differs from germline. The V call is TRBV12-3 or TRBV12-4, the J call TRBJ1-2; the match to TRBD1 covers 7 bases. CDR3 length: 11 amino acids. The CDR3 coding sequence is TGTGCCAGCAGTCTCCGGGGACAGCGAAGATTC. It is translated as CASSLRGQRRF.

This clone was picked up a small number of times. This chain connects TRBV30 to TRBJ2-5; D possibly matches TRBD1 or TRBD2 (5 bases each). The germline V and J ends were trimmed by 2 bases and 0 bases, with 7 bases remaining between them. Germline assignment: CDR1 GTSNPN and CDR2 SVGIG (reference sequence). The CDR3 length is 13 residues. In nucleotides, the CDR3 is TGTGCCTGGAGTACGGGACACCAAGAGACCCAGTACTTC. Protein product: CAWSTGHQETQYF.

The J gene is TRBJ2-3, the V gene TRBV9, with D uncertain. The CDR3 runs to 15 residues. The germline V gene has CDR1 SGDLS and CDR2 YYNGEE. Between the trimmed V and J ends, which lost 3 bases and 1 base, there was a span of 12 bases. Here the CDR3 DNA reads TGTGCCAGCAGCGCCCGAGCTGGGGGCACAGATACGCAGTATTTT. This codes for CASSARAGGTDTQYF.

The V gene is TRBV5-1, the J gene TRBJ1-1; the match to TRBD1 covers 8 bases. The CDR3 has 14 residues. Per germline, CDR1 SGHRS and CDR2 YFSETQ. After removal of 4 bases from V and 4 bases from J, the junction contained 6 bases not matched to a gene. The CDR3 region has the DNA TGCGCCAGCAGCCCCCAGACAGGGGCCACTGAAGCTTTCTTT. Translated, it gives CASSPQTGATEAFF. The full variable domain, in which reference TRBV5-1 and TRBJ1-1 provide the parts outside the CDR3, is KAGVTQTPRYLIKTRGQQVTLSCSPISGHRSVSWYQQTPGQGLQFLFEYFSETQRNKGNFPGRFSGRQFSNSRSEMNVSTLELGDSALYLCASSPQTGATEAFFGQGTRLTVV.

This clone was found a few times. The chain couples TRBV5-6 to TRBJ1-5; D not resolved. Trimming took off 0 bases at V and 6 bases at J, with 4 bases between the two ends. The CDR3 covers 12 residues. Per germline, CDR1 SGHDT and CDR2 YYEEEE. CDR3 in amino acids: CASSLAGQPQHF. The CDR3 region has the DNA TGTGCCAGCAGCTTGGCAGGTCAGCCCCAGCATTTT.

The genes are TRBV13 and TRBJ1-3, with D uncertain. The CDR3 extends over 12 amino acids. The V and J ends lost 0 bases and 7 bases respectively, with 4 bases between them. CDR1 and CDR2 from the germline V gene are PRHDT and FYEKMQ (reference sequence). As DNA, the CDR3 is TGTGCCAGCAGCTTAGGTCGTAACACCATATATTTT. Translating it yields CASSLGRNTIYF.

The chain has TRBV19 and TRBJ1-2; TRBD1 matches 10 bases. CDR1 and CDR2 from the germline V gene are LNHDA and SQIVND (reference sequence). The CDR3 is made up of 16 amino acids. Trimming at V came to 5 bases and at J to 6 bases, leaving 12 bases not matched to a gene. CDR3 sequence reads: CASSDQFRDRGNGYTF. DNA of the CDR3: TGTGCCAGTAGTGATCAATTCCGGGACAGGGGCAATGGCTACACCTTC.

The chain has TRBV30 and TRBJ1-1, with D possibly being TRBD1 (6 bases). Trimming removed 4 bases from V and 8 bases from J, with 17 bases in between. Germline V lookup: CDR1 GTSNPN, CDR2 SVGIG (reference sequence). The CDR3 totals 13 residues. The CDR3 DNA follows: TGTGCCTGGAAGCCTCCGGGACAAGCAGAAGCTTTCTTT. Encoded protein: CAWKPPGQAEAFF.

V and J are TRBV29-1 and TRBJ1-1; the D is unclear. The length of the CDR3 is 11 residues. Germline lookup yields CDR1 SQVTM and CDR2 ANQGSEA. V lost 4 bases to trimming and J lost 2 bases, with 5 bases between them. In DNA, the CDR3 is TGCAGCGTTGTGGGTAACACTGAAGCTTTCTTT. Translated, it gives CSVVGNTEAFF.

This clone was detected only a few times. This chain uses TRBV3-1 (or the pseudogene TRBV3-2) with TRBJ2-1; D not certain. The germline V gene encodes CDR1 LGHDT and CDR2 YNNKEL (reference sequence). V lost 6 bases and J 5 bases, leaving 8 bases between the germline ends. The CDR3 sequence is 12 residues long. CDR3: CASSRSDNEQFF. CDR3 bases: TGTGCCAGCAGTAGGTCCGACAATGAGCAGTTCTTC.

The J gene is TRBJ2-1, the V gene TRBV7-9; 13 bases match TRBD2. V shed 4 bases and J 6 bases; nucleotides not matched to a gene: 3. The length of the CDR3 is 15 residues. CDR1 is SEHNR, CDR2 FQNEAQ, per germline (reference sequence). This CDR3 is CASSSGTSGTNEQFF. As DNA, the CDR3 is TGTGCCAGCAGCTCCGGGACTAGCGGGACCAATGAGCAGTTCTTC.

J is TRBJ2-3 and V is TRBV2, with TRBD2 matching over 8 bases. CDR3 length equals 14 residues. V shed 6 bases and J 4 bases; nucleotides not matched to a gene: 6. The germline V gene has CDR1 SNHLY and CDR2 FYNNEI. CDR3: CASSPGTSADTQYF. Here the CDR3 DNA reads TGTGCCAGCAGCCCCGGGACTAGTGCAGATACGCAGTATTTT.

The chain joins TRBV30 to TRBJ2-1, with D tentatively TRBD2 (7 bases). Per germline, CDR1 GTSNPN and CDR2 SVGIG (reference sequence). With 2 bases removed from V and 9 bases from J, the gap between germline ends came to 17 bases. This CDR3 spans 14 amino acids. The CDR3 spells CAWSRGASGPEQFF. CDR3 in DNA: TGTGCCTGGAGTAGGGGGGCTAGCGGCCCTGAGCAGTTCTTC.

This clone was found a few times. V gene TRBV4-1 combines with J gene TRBJ2-1, with TRBD2 identical over 8 bases. This CDR3 spans 16 amino acids. V was pared by 0 bases and J by 6 bases, with 7 bases of the junction left unmatched. The germline V gene encodes CDR1 MGHRA and CDR2 YSYEKL. CDR3 amino acids: CASSQEGASGFNEQFF. In DNA form, the CDR3 reads TGCGCCAGCAGCCAAGAAGGGGCTAGCGGGTTCAATGAGCAGTTCTTC.

By share of the sample, this clone is hyperexpanded. The V and J genes are TRBV5-6 and TRBJ1-3; 12 bases align to TRBD1. The CDR3 is 17 residues long. CDR1 SGHDT and CDR2 YYEEEE come from the germline V gene. Germline trimming cut 0 bases from V and 1 base from J; bases unmatched to any gene: 2. Written as DNA, the CDR3 is TGTGCCAGCAGCTTGGAGGGACAGGGGGCGTCTGGAAACACCATATATTTT. Protein product: CASSLEGQGASGNTIYF.

This chain uses TRBV7-3 with TRBJ2-1; TRBD2 aligns across 14 bases. V dropped 3 bases and J dropped 7; count of bases not matched to a gene: 11. Germline-derived CDR1 and CDR2 are SGHTA and FQGTGA. CDR3 length equals 18 residues. DNA for the CDR3: TGTGCCAGCAGCTTTTATACCAGGGGACTAGCGGGAGCTAATGAGCAGTTCTTC. Protein product: CASSFYTRGLAGANEQFF.

This sequence joins TRBV29-1 and TRBJ2-5; D not resolved. The CDR3 runs to 13 residues. The germline V and J ends were trimmed by 5 bases and 5 bases, with 15 bases remaining between them. Germline CDR1 and CDR2: SQVTM and ANQGSEA. The CDR3 protein is CSVPVLSTETQYF. DNA for the CDR3: TGCAGCGTTCCTGTCCTCAGCACGGAGACCCAGTACTTC.

In this sample, this clone turned up a few times. The chain recombines TRBV13 with TRBJ2-6; D is ambiguous. Trimming took off 4 bases at V and 0 bases at J, with 13 bases between the two ends. CDR1 PRHDT and CDR2 FYEKMQ come from the germline V gene (reference sequence). The CDR3 extends over 17 amino acids. The CDR3 protein is CASSSDITSSGANVLTF. CDR3 nucleotides: TGTGCCAGCAGCTCTGATATCACAAGCTCTGGGGCCAACGTCCTGACTTTC.

By share, this clone ranks as large. This chain uses TRBV6-1 with TRBJ2-5; no clear D gene. This CDR3 has 13 amino acids. Per the germline V gene, CDR1 is MNHNS and CDR2 is SASEGT. Trimming cost V 0 bases and J 4 bases, with 6 bases left between them. CDR3 in DNA: TGTGCCAGCAGTGAAGCTCACGGAGAGACCCAGTACTTC. Amino acids: CASSEAHGETQYF.

This chain joins TRBV19 and TRBJ2-1; 8 bases fit TRBD2. V lost 0 bases to trimming and J lost 0 bases; unmatched junction nucleotides: 4. CDR1 is LNHDA and CDR2 is SQIVND in the germline V gene (reference sequence). CDR3 length equals 17 residues. DNA of the CDR3: TGTGCCAGTAGTATAGAGCGGGGGGCGAGCTCCTACAATGAGCAGTTCTTC. Its protein is CASSIERGASSYNEQFF.